The 28 T cell receptor beta chains reported below all come from one sample, sequenced in a study of cytomegalovirus exposure and HLA in healthy donors. Primers for the PCR totalled 60 Vbeta and 13 Jbeta. Here immunoSEQ multiplex PCR was the method, and the copy in TCRdb shows in-frame clones only, minus some. The sample has about 160,000 clones; roughly 82% are singletons. The sequenced material came from PBMCs. The receptors shown here come from a man between 50 and 59 years old in good health and CMV-seropositive.

The chain combines TRBV5-1 with TRBJ1-1; 9 bases match TRBD1. This CDR3 region has 14 residues. Germline lookup yields CDR1 SGHRS and CDR2 YFSETQ. V dropped 4 bases and J dropped 5; count of bases not matched to a gene: 6. For the CDR3, the DNA is TGCGCCAGCAGCCAACAGGGGGCGGATACTGAAGCTTTCTTT. Translation gives CASSQQGADTEAFF.

V is TRBV7-9 and J is TRBJ1-4; D call uncertain. The germline CDR1 and CDR2 sequences are SEHNR and FQNEAQ (reference sequence). V was pared by 1 base and J by 0 bases, with 6 bases between. There are 15 residues in the CDR3. CDR3 in DNA: TGTGCCAGCAGCTTAGTGGGCACAACTAATGAAAAACTGTTTTTT. Translated, it gives CASSLVGTTNEKLFF.

The chain combines TRBV9 with TRBJ2-1, with 7 bases fitting TRBD2. This CDR3 contains 14 residues. Germline CDR1 reads SGDLS; CDR2 reads YYNGEE. Germline trimming cut 4 bases from V and 7 bases from J; bases unmatched to any gene: 8. CDR3 protein: CASSPGASGNEQFF. DNA for the CDR3: TGTGCCAGCAGCCCTGGGGCTAGCGGAAATGAGCAGTTCTTC.

The rearrangement links TRBV5-1 to TRBJ2-7, with 7 bases aligning to TRBD1. The ends lost 3 bases at V and 7 bases at J; junction bases unmatched: 7. The CDR3 runs 13 residues. Germline assignment: CDR1 SGHRS and CDR2 YFSETQ. The CDR3 reads CASSYQGVGEQYF. Here the CDR3 DNA reads TGCGCCAGCAGCTACCAGGGGGTAGGGGAGCAGTACTTC.

This chain connects TRBV19 to TRBJ2-1; 8 positions match TRBD2. Germline lookup yields CDR1 LNHDA and CDR2 SQIVND (reference sequence). This CDR3 contains 17 residues. After removal of 4 bases from V and 9 bases from J, the junction contained 17 bases not matched to a gene. The CDR3 sequence is CASSRGLVVGGPGEQFF. The CDR3 bases are TGTGCCAGTAGTAGGGGACTAGTAGTGGGAGGGCCTGGTGAGCAGTTCTTC.

The V and J genes are TRBV4-1 and TRBJ2-3, with D maybe TRBD2 (5 bases). Between the trimmed V and J ends, which lost 5 bases and 3 bases, there was a span of 12 bases. CDR3 length equals 14 residues. Per germline, CDR1 MGHRA and CDR2 YSYEKL. The CDR3 spells CASSTRERTDTQYF. In DNA form, the CDR3 reads TGCGCCAGCAGCACCCGGGAACGTACAGATACGCAGTATTTT.

This rearrangement joins TRBV19 to TRBJ1-5, with a tentative D call TRBD1 (6 bases). Germline CDR1 LNHDA, CDR2 SQIVND (reference sequence). V gave up 9 bases and J gave up 15 bases, with 21 bases separating them. This CDR3 has 12 residues. In DNA, the CDR3 is TGTGCCAGCCGAATCGGACAGAAACTTTGGCATTTT. Amino acids: CASRIGQKLWHF.

This clone occurred once. The chain employs TRBV2 and TRBJ1-2; 9 bases agree with TRBD1. The CDR3 sequence is 14 residues long. J lost 6 bases, V lost 3 bases, and 5 bases had no gene match. Germline CDR1 reads SNHLY; CDR2 reads FYNNEI. CDR3 amino acids: CASSEYRGRNGYTF. For the CDR3, the DNA is TGTGCCAGCAGTGAGTACAGGGGGCGAAATGGCTACACCTTC. Variable domain in full (rest from reference TRBV2 and TRBJ1-2): EPEVTQTPSHQVTQMGQEVILRCVPISNHLYFYWYRQILGQKVEFLVSFYNNEISEKSEIFDDQFSVERPDGSNFTLKIRSTKLEDSAMYFCASSEYRGRNGYTFGSGTRLTVV.

This clone appeared once. The V gene is TRBV5-1, the J gene TRBJ1-3; 7 bases line up with TRBD1. This CDR3 contains 14 residues. Germline values: CDR1 SGHRS, CDR2 YFSETQ. Losses at the gene ends were 3 bases for V and 4 bases for J; bases not matched to a gene: 4. Here the CDR3 reads CASSSTGSGNTIYF. The CDR3 bases are TGCGCCAGCAGCTCGACAGGGTCCGGAAACACCATATATTTT.

This clone occurred a few times. The chain is built from TRBV6-1 and TRBJ1-1, with 7 bases identical to TRBD1. Trimming took 6 bases from V and 0 from J; bases not matched to a gene: 1. This CDR3 is 13 amino acids long. CDR1 is MNHNS, CDR2 SASEGT, per germline. This CDR3 reads CASRTGLNTEAFF. The CDR3 region has the DNA TGTGCCAGCAGGACAGGGTTGAACACTGAAGCTTTCTTT.

The chain links TRBV27 to TRBJ2-1; 11 bases agree with TRBD2. The V segment lost 0 bases and the J segment 9 bases; nucleotides outside the gene matches: 10. The CDR3 extends over 17 amino acids. Germline V gives CDR1 MNHEY, CDR2 SMNVEV (reference sequence). The CDR3 nucleotides are TGTGCCAGCAGTTTATCCCAACTAGCGGGAGTTGGGGGTGAGCAGTTCTTC. Amino acid sequence: CASSLSQLAGVGGEQFF.

CDR3 sequence: CASSLAGNEQYF. The CDR3, as DNA: TGCGCCAGCAGCTTGGCCGGGAACGAGCAGTACTTC. This rearrangement joins TRBV5-1 to TRBJ2-7; maybe TRBD2 (5 bases). The CDR3 spans 12 residues. Looked up from germline, CDR1 is SGHRS and CDR2 is YFSETQ. V was pared by 0 bases and J by 5 bases, with 6 bases between.

The chain links TRBV9 to TRBJ1-2; no reliable D call. CDR1 and CDR2 from the germline V gene are SGDLS and YYNGEE. The CDR3 covers 13 residues. V lost 3 bases, J lost 6 bases, and 12 bases lay in between. The CDR3 loop is CASSGGRVHGYTF. The DNA for the CDR3 is TGTGCCAGCAGCGGTGGGAGGGTCCATGGCTACACCTTC. The complete variable domain, with remaining parts taken from reference TRBV9 and TRBJ1-2, reads DSGVTQTPKHLITATGQRVTLRCSPRSGDLSVYWYQQSLDQGLQFLIQYYNGEERAKGNILERFSAQQFPDLHSELNLSSLELGDSALYFCASSGGRVHGYTFGSGTRLTVV.

The J gene is TRBJ2-7, the V gene TRBV9; 9 bases line up with TRBD1. V shed 0 bases, J shed 1 base, and the junction held 2 bases outside the gene matches. The CDR3 runs 15 residues. Germline CDR1 is SGDLS and CDR2 is YYNGEE. Here the CDR3 reads CASSVGGQGSYEQYF. The CDR3 coding sequence is TGTGCCAGCAGCGTAGGGGGACAGGGTTCCTACGAGCAGTACTTC.

For the CDR3, the DNA is TGTGCCAGCAGCTCCCCCGGAAGCGGGGGGAAAGATACGCAGTATTTT. Encoded protein: CASSSPGSGGKDTQYF. The chain uses TRBV5-5 and TRBJ2-3, with 9 nucleotides matching TRBD2. V trimming: 3 bases; J trimming: 5 bases; junction bases outside the gene matches: 10. Germline V gene lookup returns CDR1 SGHKS and CDR2 YYEKEE (reference sequence). The CDR3 is 16 residues long.

The chain combines TRBV6-5 with TRBJ2-2, with 9 bases matching TRBD2. This CDR3 is 15 amino acids long. The germline gives CDR1 MNHEY, CDR2 SVGAGI. Trimming removed 6 bases from V and 5 bases from J; junction bases left unmatched: 7. This CDR3 is CASSLTSGLTGELFF. CDR3 coding DNA: TGTGCCAGCAGCCTAACTAGCGGGTTGACCGGGGAGCTGTTTTTT.

The chain uses TRBV5-1 and TRBJ2-1; 7 bases fit TRBD2. The CDR3 has 15 residues. Germline CDR1 and CDR2: SGHRS and YFSETQ. J was trimmed by 0 bases and V by 2 bases; bases with no gene match: 2. The CDR3 bases are TGCGCCAGCAGCTTACCGGGGGGCTCCTACAATGAGCAGTTCTTC. This gives the protein CASSLPGGSYNEQFF.

V usage is TRBV9 and J usage is TRBJ2-3; weak D call: TRBD2 (5 bases). The germline gives CDR1 SGDLS, CDR2 YYNGEE. Trimming shortened V by 0 bases and J by 4 bases, and 9 bases separated the two germline ends. The length of the CDR3 is 14 residues. CDR3 region: CASSVGGSADTQYF. The CDR3 bases are TGTGCCAGCAGCGTAGGGGGTAGCGCAGATACGCAGTATTTT.

The rearrangement uses TRBV7-8 and TRBJ2-5, with 7 bases that match TRBD2. The J segment lost 5 bases and the V segment lost 6 bases, leaving 3 bases of the junction unmatched. The CDR3 extends over 12 amino acids. The germline CDR1 and CDR2 sequences are SGHVS and FQNEAQ. DNA for the CDR3: TGTGCCAGCAGGATCGGGGGGGAGACCCAGTACTTC. Amino acid sequence: CASRIGGETQYF.

The J gene is TRBJ2-1, the V gene TRBV27; the D gene is possibly TRBD2 (5 bases). Trimming stripped 7 bases from V and 5 bases from J, with 12 bases between. Germline assignment: CDR1 MNHEY and CDR2 SMNVEV (reference sequence). This CDR3 comprises 13 residues. The CDR3 nucleotides are TGTGCCAGCAATTTCAACGGGGACAATGAGCAGTTCTTC. This translates into CASNFNGDNEQFF.

With regard to this clone: In the same sample, other DNA sequences code for this CDR3. The V gene is TRBV6-5, the J gene TRBJ2-2; 7 positions match TRBD1. V shed 2 bases, J shed 4 bases, and the junction held 4 bases outside the gene matches. Germline CDR1 and CDR2: MNHEY and SVGAGI. CDR3 size: 15 residues. The CDR3: CASSYEGAGTGELFF. The DNA of the CDR3 is TGTGCCAGCAGTTACGAGGGGGCGGGCACCGGGGAGCTGTTTTTT.

The J gene is TRBJ2-3, the V gene TRBV5-1; 10 bases map to TRBD2. Trimming took 4 bases from V and 3 from J; bases not matched to a gene: 8. CDR3 length equals 16 residues. CDR1 is SGHRS, CDR2 YFSETQ, per germline. In DNA form, the CDR3 reads TGCGCCAGCAGCGATTGGACTAGCGGAGTGACAGATACGCAGTATTTT. It yields the protein CASSDWTSGVTDTQYF.

This clone was counted between two and nine times. The rearrangement links TRBV28 to TRBJ2-3; 9 nucleotides line up with TRBD2. The junction had 10 bases not matched to a gene; V was cut back by 6 bases and J by 6 bases. CDR1 and CDR2 (germline): MDHEN, SYDVKM. The CDR3 consists of 15 residues. CDR3 sequence reads: CASSQAGGRADTQYF. CDR3 nucleotides: TGTGCCAGCAGCCAAGCGGGAGGCAGAGCGGATACGCAGTATTTT.

The DNA of the CDR3 is TGTGCCAGTCGCTCCCCCGCCAGGGGTCTCAATCAGCCCCAGCATTTT. Its protein is CASRSPARGLNQPQHF. The rearrangement uses TRBV19 and TRBJ1-5, with D perhaps matching TRBD1 (6 bases). Trimming left V 8 bases short and J 3 bases short, with 20 bases between. This CDR3 region has 16 residues. Germline-derived CDR1 and CDR2 are LNHDA and SQIVND (reference sequence).

The CDR3 DNA sequence: TGTGCTAGTGGTACCCCGGGACTAGCGGGAACCAGTACAGATACGCAGTATTTT. This translates into CASGTPGLAGTSTDTQYF. V is TRBV12-5 and J is TRBJ2-3; 13 nucleotides match TRBD2. The J segment lost 3 bases and the V segment lost 5 bases, leaving 11 bases of the junction unmatched. Germline CDR1 and CDR2: LGHNT and FRNRAP. The CDR3 spans 18 residues.

The chain recombines TRBV5-4 with TRBJ2-5; 10 nucleotides line up with TRBD2. CDR1 is SGHNT and CDR2 is YYREEE in the germline V gene (reference sequence). This CDR3 has 15 amino acids. Trimming cost V 4 bases and J 5 bases; bases outside gene matches: 8. CDR3 nucleotides: TGTGCCAGCAGCCCTTTAGCGGGAGGCGGGGAGACCCAGTACTTC. Its translation: CASSPLAGGGETQYF.

The count of this clone is one. This rearrangement joins TRBV6-5 to TRBJ1-4; weak D call: TRBD1 (6 bases). CDR1 MNHEY and CDR2 SVGAGI come from the germline V gene. The CDR3 is made up of 15 amino acids. With 4 bases removed from V and 5 bases from J, the gap between germline ends came to 14 bases. CDR3 protein: CASSFIRGRNEKLFF. The CDR3 nucleotides read TGTGCCAGCAGTTTCATCAGGGGAAGGAATGAAAAACTGTTTTTT.

Notes on this clone: The same CDR3 arises from other DNA sequences in this sample as well. The chain employs TRBV5-6 and TRBJ2-7; TRBD2 might be the D (5 bases). This CDR3 contains 12 residues. V was clipped by 4 bases and J by 5 bases, with 10 bases between them. The germline gives CDR1 SGHDT, CDR2 YYEEEE. In DNA form, the CDR3 reads TGTGCCAGCAGCCTGTCCGGGGACGAGCAGTACTTC. It translates to CASSLSGDEQYF.